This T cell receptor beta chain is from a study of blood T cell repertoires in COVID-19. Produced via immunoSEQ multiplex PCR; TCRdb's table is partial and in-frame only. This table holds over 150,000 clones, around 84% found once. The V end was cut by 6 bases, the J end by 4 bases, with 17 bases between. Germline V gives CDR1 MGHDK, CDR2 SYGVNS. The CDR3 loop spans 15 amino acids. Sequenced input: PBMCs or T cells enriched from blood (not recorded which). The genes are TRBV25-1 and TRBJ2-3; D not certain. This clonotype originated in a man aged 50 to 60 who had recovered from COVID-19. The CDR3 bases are TGTGCCAGCAGGCCCTCCCTCCTGTTAGCAGATACGCAGTATTTT. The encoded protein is CASRPSLLLADTQYF.